Each of the 28 T cell receptor beta chains below was sequenced from the same sample in a study of human T cells and chemical hapten exposure. TCRdb re-analysed the RACE reads in MiXCR, keeping a single row per CDR3 protein. Of 150,000 to 200,000 distinct CDR3 sequences in the sample, roughly a quarter are singletons; the top ten hold under 2.5%. Specified time point: patch test 3, about 24 weeks after DPC sensitization. The treatment was: therapeutic diphenylcyclopropenone sensitization with weekly scalp DPC. The sample in question was whole blood, obtained in connection with sensitization to the hapten diphenylcyclopropenone (DPC). These receptors came from a woman under 30 with alopecia areata. Some clones in this sample may be carry-over from other donors' samples.

The chain combines TRBV3-1 with TRBJ2-1, with 8 nucleotides matching TRBD2. CDR1 LGHDT and CDR2 YNNKEL come from the germline V gene (reference sequence). V lost 4 bases and J lost 6; bases outside the gene matches: 5. The CDR3 consists of 14 residues. The chain's CDR3 is CASSPRGGINEQFF. The CDR3 region has the DNA TGTGCCAGCAGCCCACGGGGGGGCATCAATGAGCAGTTCTTC.

The sample holds one count of this clonotype. A read error may explain this, as a much larger clone is one base away. The chain employs TRBV7-3 and TRBJ2-7; D assignment may be TRBD1 or TRBD2 (5 bases each). This CDR3 region has 14 residues. The V gene's germline CDR1 is SGHTA and CDR2 FQGTGA. The CDR3: CASSGPAGRYGQYF. CDR3 coding DNA: TGTGCCAGCAGCGGACCGGCAGGGAGATACGGGCAGTACTTC.

This clonotype was seen a handful of times. This chain links TRBV5-1 with TRBJ2-2, with TRBD2 matching over 7 bases. The CDR3 loop spans 15 amino acids. Germline V CDR1 and CDR2: SGHRS, YFSETQ. V shed 3 bases and J 4 bases; nucleotides not matched to a gene: 6. CDR3 coding DNA: TGCGCCAGCAGCTCGTCGCCGGGAGGCACCGGGGAGCTGTTTTTT. This translates into CASSSSPGGTGELFF. Looking up the rest from reference TRBV5-1 and TRBJ2-2 gives the full variable domain: KAGVTQTPRYLIKTRGQQVTLSCSPISGHRSVSWYQQTPGQGLQFLFEYFSETQRNKGNFPGRFSGRQFSNSRSEMNVSTLELGDSALYLCASSSSPGGTGELFFGEGSRLTVL.

The V call is TRBV4-3, the J call TRBJ1-2; D is undetermined. Germline V CDR1 and CDR2: LGHNA, YSLEER. Trimming stripped 2 bases from V and 3 bases from J, with 13 bases between. The CDR3 contains 15 residues. CDR3 sequence reads: CASSQSLSGDYGYTF. DNA for the CDR3: TGCGCCAGCAGCCAATCCCTGTCGGGAGACTATGGCTACACCTTC.

The chain couples TRBV25-1 to TRBJ2-1; 10 nucleotides align to TRBD1. The CDR3 totals 14 residues. V lost 4 bases to trimming and J lost 6 bases; unmatched junction nucleotides: 3. Germline V gene data show CDR1 as MGHDK and CDR2 as SYGVNS. The CDR3 is CASSAGQGLNEQFF. The CDR3 DNA is TGTGCCAGCAGTGCGGGACAGGGGCTCAATGAGCAGTTCTTC.

In this sample, this clonotype turned up a few times. V usage is TRBV7-9 and J usage is TRBJ2-5; D not certain. Trimming removed 3 bases at V and 1 base at J, with 12 bases between. Germline V gene lookup returns CDR1 SEHNR and CDR2 FQNEAQ (reference sequence). The CDR3 extends over 15 amino acids. The CDR3 loop reads CASSFSRVVQETQYF. Here the CDR3 DNA reads TGTGCCAGCAGCTTCTCCCGGGTAGTCCAAGAGACCCAGTACTTC.

This clonotype has just a few counts. J is TRBJ1-2 and V is TRBV7-2, with D unclear. Per germline, CDR1 SGHTA and CDR2 FQGNSA. V lost 1 base to trimming and J lost 3 bases, with 12 bases between them. The CDR3 consists of 15 residues. DNA for the CDR3: TGTGCCAGCAGCTTAGACGGGAAGAGTGACTATGGCTACACCTTC. Translating it yields CASSLDGKSDYGYTF.

The J gene is TRBJ2-7, the V gene TRBV4-2; D is unclear. The V and J ends lost 0 bases and 3 bases respectively, with 9 bases between them. The germline V gene encodes CDR1 LGHNA and CDR2 YNFKEQ. This CDR3 has 14 residues. The CDR3 coding sequence is TGTGCCAGCAGCCAAGATTTAGGGCGCTACGAGCAGTACTTC. It yields the protein CASSQDLGRYEQYF.

This clonotype was seen more than once but under ten times. V is TRBV9 and J is TRBJ2-7, with unresolved D. Trimming removed 4 bases from V and 0 bases from J, with 11 bases in between. This CDR3 has 14 residues. The germline gives CDR1 SGDLS, CDR2 YYNGEE. CDR3 nucleotide sequence: TGTGCCAGCAGCCCGGACCAGATCTCCTACGAGCAGTACTTC. Its translation is CASSPDQISYEQYF.

This clonotype was seen a few times. The rearrangement links TRBV7-9 to TRBJ2-1; D is uncertain. There are 12 residues in the CDR3. CDR1 and CDR2 (germline): SEHNR, FQNEAQ (reference sequence). V lost 4 bases and J lost 13, with 14 bases in between. CDR3 region: CASSSDFLTQFF. The CDR3 nucleotides read TGTGCCAGCAGCTCAGACTTCCTCACCCAGTTCTTC.

The CDR3 DNA follows: TGTGCCAGCAGCCAAGATTTTGCCGGAACCTACGAGCAGTACTTC. This gives the protein CASSQDFAGTYEQYF. The chain carries TRBV4-2 and TRBJ2-7; D ambiguous. Germline V gene sequence: CDR1 LGHNA, CDR2 YNFKEQ. This CDR3 is 15 amino acids long. V lost 0 bases to trimming and J lost 2 bases, with 11 bases between them.

This clonotype occurred a few times. The chain carries TRBV6-2 or TRBV6-3 and TRBJ2-2; 8 nucleotides line up with TRBD2. Losses at the gene ends were 2 bases for V and 0 bases for J; bases not matched to a gene: 5. This CDR3 has 17 residues. Germline CDR1 and CDR2: MNHEY and SVGEGT. The chain's CDR3 is CASSYRAGDSNTGELFF. In DNA, the CDR3 is TGTGCCAGCAGTTACCGAGCGGGGGACTCGAACACCGGGGAGCTGTTTTTT.

The chain couples TRBV7-2 to TRBJ2-1; 8 bases match TRBD1. V lost 3 bases to trimming and J lost 2 bases; unmatched junction nucleotides: 3. The CDR3 length is 15 residues. Germline V gene data show CDR1 as SGHTA and CDR2 as FQGNSA. CDR3 DNA sequence: TGTGCCAGCAGCTTCCGGACAGGGCCCTACAATGAGCAGTTCTTC. Its translation: CASSFRTGPYNEQFF. Full variable domain (missing parts from reference TRBV7-2 and TRBJ2-1): GAGVSQSPSNKVTEKGKDVELRCDPISGHTALYWYRQSLGQGLEFLIYFQGNSAPDKSGLPSDRFSAERTGGSVSTLTIQRTQQEDSAVYLCASSFRTGPYNEQFFGPGTRLTVL.

V and J are TRBV6-1 and TRBJ2-1; D is unclear. The CDR3 sequence is 10 residues long. Looked up from germline, CDR1 is MNHNS and CDR2 is SASEGT. V was shortened by 5 bases and J by 6 bases, with 2 bases between the two germline ends. The chain's CDR3 is CASSINEQFF. DNA for the CDR3: TGTGCCAGCAGTATCAATGAGCAGTTCTTC.

This clonotype came up a few times. The V gene is TRBV29-1, the J gene TRBJ2-3; 9 nucleotides align to TRBD1. The length of the CDR3 is 15 residues. V lost 8 bases and J lost 3; bases outside the gene matches: 12. Per the germline V gene, CDR1 is SQVTM and CDR2 is ANQGSEA. This chain's CDR3 is CSFTVGQGYTDTQYF. In DNA form, the CDR3 reads TGCAGCTTTACTGTGGGACAGGGTTATACAGATACGCAGTATTTT.

The genes are TRBV7-6 and TRBJ2-7; D might be TRBD1 (6 bases). This CDR3 contains 14 residues. CDR1 SGHVS and CDR2 FNYEAQ come from the germline V gene. V shed 5 bases and J shed 4 bases, with 15 bases lying between them. The CDR3 DNA reads as TGTGCCAGCAGCCCACCCACAGGGAGATACGAGCAGTACTTC. It yields the protein CASSPPTGRYEQYF. Based on the CDR3 plus reference TRBV7-6 and TRBJ2-7, the full variable domain is GAGVSQSPRYKVTKRGQDVALRCDPISGHVSLYWYRQALGQGPEFLTYFNYEAQQDKSGLPNDRFSAERPEGSISTLTIQRTEQRDSAMYRCASSPPTGRYEQYFGPGTRLTVT.

This clonotype was observed a handful of times. The rearrangement links TRBV4-1 to TRBJ1-4; the D is unclear. Trimming removed 5 bases at V and 3 bases at J, with 13 bases between. This CDR3 has 15 residues. CDR1 and CDR2 (germline): MGHRA, YSYEKL. The chain's CDR3 is CASSTTPGANEKLFF. In DNA, the CDR3 is TGCGCCAGCAGCACGACTCCGGGAGCTAATGAAAAACTGTTTTTT.

The chain has TRBV4-3 and TRBJ1-1; TRBD1 aligns across 7 bases. This CDR3 is built from 16 residues. V lost 2 bases, J lost 12 bases, and 18 bases stayed unmatched. Per the germline V gene, CDR1 is LGHNA and CDR2 is YSLEER. CDR3 in amino acids: CASSQTNPRQGYRTFF. CDR3 DNA sequence: TGCGCCAGCAGCCAAACTAACCCCAGACAGGGTTATAGGACTTTCTTT.

This rearrangement joins TRBV5-1 to TRBJ2-7; no definite D call. CDR1 is SGHRS, CDR2 YFSETQ, per germline. The CDR3 length is 11 residues. V dropped 5 bases and J dropped 2 bases, with 5 bases sitting between them. The CDR3 sequence is CASRDAYEQYF. In DNA form, the CDR3 reads TGCGCCAGCAGGGATGCCTACGAGCAGTACTTC.

V and J are TRBV27 and TRBJ2-5; D is unresolved. Trimming pared 5 bases from V and 2 bases from J, leaving 9 bases between. The CDR3 has 13 amino acids. The germline V gene encodes CDR1 MNHEY and CDR2 SMNVEV (reference sequence). CDR3 nucleotide sequence: TGTGCCAGCAGTCCCCAATATCAAGAGACCCAGTACTTC. It yields the protein CASSPQYQETQYF.

J is TRBJ2-2 and V is TRBV7-2; D is perhaps TRBD2 (5 bases). The V gene's germline CDR1 is SGHTA and CDR2 FQGNSA. The CDR3 has 10 residues. Trimming took off 10 bases at V and 7 bases at J, with 7 bases between the two ends. The CDR3 DNA sequence: TGTGCCACCGCGGGCGGGGAGCTGTTTTTT. Encoded protein: CATAGGELFF.

This clonotype was found a few times. The rearrangement joins TRBV5-1 to TRBJ1-4; D unclear. The V end lost 2 bases, the J end lost 4 bases, and 9 bases lay between the germline ends. Germline-derived CDR1 and CDR2 are SGHRS and YFSETQ. The CDR3 is made up of 14 amino acids. As DNA, the CDR3 is TGCGCCAGCAGCTTAGGCGGCCTTAATGAAAAACTGTTTTTT. It yields the protein CASSLGGLNEKLFF.

The chain links TRBV29-1 to TRBJ2-3; D call uncertain. Germline-derived CDR1 and CDR2 are SQVTM and ANQGSEA. This CDR3 region has 12 residues. V was cut by 5 bases and J by 2 bases, with 8 bases left in between. CDR3 region: CSVLTDTDTQYF. CDR3 bases: TGCAGCGTTTTGACCGACACAGATACGCAGTATTTT.

V usage is TRBV12-5 and J usage is TRBJ1-1, with D uncertain. This CDR3 comprises 13 residues. Germline CDR1 reads LGHNT; CDR2 reads FRNRAP. The V gene lost 1 base and the J gene lost 4 bases, with 7 bases spanning the gap. The CDR3 here is CASGLGPSTEAFF. The CDR3 DNA reads TGTGCTAGTGGTTTGGGGCCTAGCACTGAAGCTTTCTTT.

This clonotype has only one observation. The CDR3 protein is CATSRRVPGANVLTF. The CDR3 region has the DNA TGTGCCACCAGCAGAAGGGTTCCTGGGGCCAACGTCCTGACTTTC. The chain couples TRBV15 to TRBJ2-6; D is undetermined. Trimming left V 2 bases short and J 2 bases short, with 7 bases between. The CDR3 covers 15 residues. Germline V gives CDR1 LNHNV, CDR2 YYDKDF (reference sequence).

In its sample, this clonotype was seen a few times. The genes are TRBV10-3 and TRBJ1-3; D unresolved. Germline V gene data show CDR1 as ENHRY and CDR2 as SYGVKD. This CDR3 is 14 amino acids long. Trimming took off 4 bases at V and 3 bases at J, with 10 bases between the two ends. Written as DNA, the CDR3 is TGTGCCATCAGTGCGGCCGGGGTTGGAAACACCATATATTTT. The encoded protein is CAISAAGVGNTIYF.

This clonotype has a count of ten or more. The chain uses TRBV20-1 and TRBJ2-3, with 7 bases that match TRBD2. The CDR3 has 17 amino acids. Germline lookup yields CDR1 DFQATT and CDR2 SNEGSKA (reference sequence). V shed 4 bases and J 6 bases; nucleotides not matched to a gene: 19. As DNA, the CDR3 is TGCAGTGCTAATGGAGGTTTGGGGGAGGGCCAAGCGGATACGCAGTATTTT. It is translated as CSANGGLGEGQADTQYF.

This clonotype has more than one count but fewer than ten. The chain recombines TRBV29-1 with TRBJ1-1; no reliable D call. The V and J ends lost 0 bases and 8 bases respectively, with 13 bases between them. This CDR3 contains 13 residues. Germline loops: CDR1 SQVTM, CDR2 ANQGSEA. CDR3 DNA sequence: TGCAGCGTTGAAGATGAAGAGGGATTGGAAGCTTTCTTT. It yields the protein CSVEDEEGLEAFF. The variable domain in full, completed from reference TRBV29-1 and TRBJ1-1, reads SAVISQKPSRDICQRGTSLTIQCQVDSQVTMMFWYRQQPGQSLTLIATANQGSEATYESGFVIDKFPISRPNLTFSTLTVSNMSPEDSSIYLCSVEDEEGLEAFFGQGTRLTVV.